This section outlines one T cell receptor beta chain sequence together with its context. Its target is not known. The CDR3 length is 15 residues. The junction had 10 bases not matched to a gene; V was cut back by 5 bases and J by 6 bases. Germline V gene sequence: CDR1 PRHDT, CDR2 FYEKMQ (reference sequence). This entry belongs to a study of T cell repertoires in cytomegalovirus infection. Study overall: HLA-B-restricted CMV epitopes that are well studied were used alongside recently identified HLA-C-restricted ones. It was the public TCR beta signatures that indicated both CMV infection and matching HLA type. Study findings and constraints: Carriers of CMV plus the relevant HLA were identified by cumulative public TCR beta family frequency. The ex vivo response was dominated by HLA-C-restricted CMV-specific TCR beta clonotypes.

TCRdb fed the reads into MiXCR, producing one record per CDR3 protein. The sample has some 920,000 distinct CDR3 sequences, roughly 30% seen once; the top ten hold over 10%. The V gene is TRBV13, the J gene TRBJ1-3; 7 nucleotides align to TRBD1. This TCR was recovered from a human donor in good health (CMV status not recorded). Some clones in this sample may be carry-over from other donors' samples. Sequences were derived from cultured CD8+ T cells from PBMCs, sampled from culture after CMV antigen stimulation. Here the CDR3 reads CASSGQDLSPNTIYF. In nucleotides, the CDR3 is TGTGCCAGCAGCGGACAGGATCTCTCTCCAAACACCATATATTTT. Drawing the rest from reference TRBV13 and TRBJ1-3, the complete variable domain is AAGVIQSPRHLIKEKRETATLKCYPIPRHDTVYWYQQGPGQDPQFLISFYEKMQSDKGSIPDRFSAQQFSDYHSELNMSSLELGDSALYFCASSGQDLSPNTIYFGEGSWLTVV.